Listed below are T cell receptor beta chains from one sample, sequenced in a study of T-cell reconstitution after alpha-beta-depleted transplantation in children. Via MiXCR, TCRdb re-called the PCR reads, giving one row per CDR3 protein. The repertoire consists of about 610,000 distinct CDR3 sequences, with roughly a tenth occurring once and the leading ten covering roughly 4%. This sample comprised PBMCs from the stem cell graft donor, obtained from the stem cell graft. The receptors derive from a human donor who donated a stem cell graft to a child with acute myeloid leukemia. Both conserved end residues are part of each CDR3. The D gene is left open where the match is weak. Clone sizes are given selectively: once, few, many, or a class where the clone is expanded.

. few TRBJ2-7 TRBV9 CASSVDSPYEQYF TGTGCCAGCAGCGTAGACAGCCCCTACGAGCAGTACTTC
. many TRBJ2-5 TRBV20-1 CSARQGETQYF TGCAGTGCTAGACAGGGGGAGACCCAGTACTTC
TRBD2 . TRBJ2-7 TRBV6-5 CASSYIRRTSGKYEQYF TGTGCCAGCAGTTACATTCGGCGGACTAGCGGGAAGTACGAGCAGTACTTC
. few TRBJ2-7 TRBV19 CASSPGIAAEQYF TGTGCCAGTAGTCCCGGGATAGCGGCCGAGCAGTACTTC
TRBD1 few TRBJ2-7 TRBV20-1 CSAHGLRDRDSYEQYF TGCAGTGCCCACGGACTGCGGGACAGGGACTCCTACGAGCAGTACTTC
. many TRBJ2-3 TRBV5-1 CASSLAMRGPDTQYF TGCGCCAGCAGCTTGGCCATGCGGGGGCCAGATACGCAGTATTTT
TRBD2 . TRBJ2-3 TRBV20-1 CSARGGLAAGPVSTDTQYF TGCAGTGCTAGAGGGGGACTAGCGGCGGGCCCAGTTAGCACAGATACGCAGTATTTT
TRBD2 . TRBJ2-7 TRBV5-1 CASSTRPGLDPEQYF TGCGCCAGCAGCACTCGCCCGGGACTAGATCCCGAGCAGTACTTC
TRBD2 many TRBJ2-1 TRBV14 CASSQGLGSYNEQFF TGTGCCAGCAGTCAAGGACTAGGCTCCTACAATGAGCAGTTCTTC
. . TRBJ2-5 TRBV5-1 CASRVQGQETQYF TGCGCCAGCAGAGTACAGGGCCAAGAGACCCAGTACTTC
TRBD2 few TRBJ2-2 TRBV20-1 CSARPGLAGVYTGELFF TGCAGTGCTCGTCCGGGACTAGCGGGAGTTTACACCGGGGAGCTGTTTTTT